These 21 T cell receptor beta chains came from one sample sequenced in a study of cytomegalovirus exposure and HLA in healthy donors. The PCR had 60 Vbeta and 13 Jbeta primers. The protocol was immunoSEQ multiplex PCR, while the TCRdb copy is restricted to in-frame clones and leaves out a portion. The sample shows 85,000 to 100,000 clones, approximately 80% of them seen only once. The sample comprised PBMCs. The receptor source for this set is a woman in her thirties or forties in good health and CMV-seropositive.

The chain recombines TRBV6-5 with TRBJ2-5, with 9 nucleotides matching TRBD2. The CDR3 consists of 14 residues. Germline CDR1 MNHEY, CDR2 SVGAGI. Trimming took 6 bases from V and 4 from J; bases not matched to a gene: 6. The CDR3 DNA reads TGTGCCAGCAGGCCTCAACTAGCGGGAGAGACCCAGTACTTC. As protein: CASRPQLAGETQYF.

J is TRBJ1-6 and V is TRBV5-1; D might be TRBD1 (5 bases). The CDR3 runs to 17 residues. The germline V and J ends were trimmed by 1 base and 5 bases, with 16 bases remaining between them. The germline V gene encodes CDR1 SGHRS and CDR2 YFSETQ. CDR3 bases: TGCGCCAGCAGCTTGCAGGGTGGGCAGGCAAATAATTCACCCCTCCACTTT. Its translation is CASSLQGGQANNSPLHF.

J is TRBJ2-4 and V is TRBV6-6; 8 bases are a match to TRBD1. V lost 6 bases to trimming and J lost 0 bases; unmatched junction nucleotides: 7. CDR1 and CDR2 from the germline V gene are MNHNY and SVGAGI (reference sequence). This CDR3 has 16 amino acids. This CDR3 is CASSQRDRLAKNIQYF. In DNA form, the CDR3 reads TGTGCCAGCAGCCAAAGGGACAGGCTAGCCAAAAACATTCAGTACTTC.

CDR3 protein: CASSQVAGGSYQETQYF. The CDR3 nucleotides read TGTGCCAGCAGCCAAGTAGCGGGAGGATCATACCAAGAGACCCAGTACTTC. The rearrangement uses TRBV4-2 and TRBJ2-5; TRBD2 matches 10 bases. V shed 1 base and J 0 bases; nucleotides not matched to a gene: 5. CDR3 size: 17 residues. Germline values: CDR1 LGHNA, CDR2 YNFKEQ.

The chain is built from TRBV18 and TRBJ2-1; perhaps TRBD1 as D (6 bases). CDR1 is KGHSH and CDR2 is LQKENI in the germline V gene. The germline V and J ends were trimmed by 6 bases and 5 bases, with 8 bases remaining between them. The CDR3 has 12 residues. The CDR3: CASSRGDNEQFF. Here the CDR3 DNA reads TGTGCCAGCTCCAGGGGAGACAATGAGCAGTTCTTC.

V and J are TRBV27 and TRBJ2-7; 13 nucleotides align to TRBD2. Germline V gene data show CDR1 as MNHEY and CDR2 as SMNVEV (reference sequence). Trimming removed 10 bases from V and 5 bases from J; junction bases left unmatched: 11. The length of the CDR3 is 15 residues. The CDR3 DNA reads TGTGCCACTCACACTAGCGGGAGGGTTGCCCACGAGCAGTACTTC. It is translated as CATHTSGRVAHEQYF.

The chain recombines TRBV5-6 with TRBJ2-1, with TRBD2 matching 9 bases. Germline V gene lookup returns CDR1 SGHDT and CDR2 YYEEEE. This CDR3 is 16 amino acids long. V gave up 4 bases and J gave up 1 base; unmatched junction bases: 6. The CDR3: CASSPYLAGSYNEQFF. CDR3 nucleotides: TGTGCCAGCAGCCCTTACCTAGCGGGGTCCTACAATGAGCAGTTCTTC.

This rearrangement joins TRBV4-2 to TRBJ2-7, with D maybe TRBD2 (6 bases). The V end was cut by 4 bases, the J end by 7 bases, with 17 bases between. This CDR3 spans 14 amino acids. Germline CDR1 and CDR2: LGHNA and YNFKEQ. The CDR3 protein is CASSLPSKAGEQYF. The CDR3 bases are TGTGCCAGCAGCCTCCCCTCCAAGGCGGGGGAGCAGTACTTC.

The chain employs TRBV5-6 and TRBJ2-1; possible D gene TRBD1, 6 bases. Trimming removed 7 bases at V and 8 bases at J, with 19 bases between. The length of the CDR3 is 14 residues. Germline CDR1 SGHDT, CDR2 YYEEEE. The CDR3 DNA sequence: TGTGCCAGCGGACCGGGACATAAAAAATATGAGCAGTTCTTC. Encoded protein: CASGPGHKKYEQFF.

The chain recombines TRBV18 with TRBJ2-5; 8 bases agree with TRBD1. The trim removed 4 bases at V and 4 bases at J, leaving 5 bases unmatched. Germline V gene data show CDR1 as KGHSH and CDR2 as LQKENI. The CDR3 sequence is 14 residues long. This CDR3 reads CASSLGQVRETQYF. The CDR3 DNA follows: TGTGCCAGCTCACTGGGACAGGTCCGAGAGACCCAGTACTTC. Looking up the rest from reference TRBV18 and TRBJ2-5 gives the full variable domain: NAGVMQNPRHLVRRRGQEARLRCSPMKGHSHVYWYRQLPEEGLKFMVYLQKENIIDESGMPKERFSAEFPKEGPSILRIQQVVRGDSAAYFCASSLGQVRETQYFGPGTRLLVL.

J is TRBJ2-7 and V is TRBV6-1, with D possibly being TRBD1 (5 bases). In germline, CDR1 is MNHNS, CDR2 SASEGT. The CDR3 spans 18 residues. The V gene lost 3 bases and the J gene lost 2 bases, with 23 bases spanning the gap. This CDR3 reads CASSDRENWIIRPYEQYF. CDR3 coding DNA: TGTGCCAGCAGTGACAGGGAAAATTGGATAATTCGGCCCTACGAGCAGTACTTC.

The chain links TRBV7-9 to TRBJ1-1, with 8 bases lining up with TRBD1. The V gene's germline CDR1 is SEHNR and CDR2 FQNEAQ (reference sequence). The V and J ends lost 5 bases and 11 bases, in that order; junction bases with no gene match: 7. The CDR3 consists of 12 residues. DNA for the CDR3: TGTGCCAGCAGCCAAGGACAGGGAAGGGCTTTCTTT. As protein: CASSQGQGRAFF.

This chain connects TRBV5-6 to TRBJ1-4, with 9 positions matching TRBD1. CDR1 and CDR2 (germline): SGHDT, YYEEEE. The CDR3 is 16 residues long. The ends lost 4 bases at V and 5 bases at J; junction bases unmatched: 9. The CDR3 DNA follows: TGTGCCAGCAGCCTGAACAGGGGGCGCACAAATGAAAAACTGTTTTTT. Translating gives CASSLNRGRTNEKLFF.

This clone was detected only once. The rearrangement joins TRBV5-4 to TRBJ1-4; a weak D match, TRBD1 (5 bases). The length of the CDR3 is 13 residues. V was shortened by 3 bases and J by 8 bases, with 11 bases between the two germline ends. The germline gives CDR1 SGHNT, CDR2 YYREEE (reference sequence). The CDR3 DNA reads TGTGCCAGCAGCTCCGACAGAGCCGAAAAACTGTTTTTT. It translates to CASSSDRAEKLFF. The entire variable domain, with the rest obtained from reference TRBV5-4 and TRBJ1-4, is as follows: ETGVTQSPTHLIKTRGQQVTLRCSSQSGHNTVSWYQQALGQGPQFIFQYYREEENGRGNFPPRFSGLQFPNYSSELNVNALELDDSALYLCASSSDRAEKLFFGSGTQLSVL.

The rearrangement joins TRBV19 to TRBJ2-3; TRBD2 is a possible D gene (5 bases). The CDR3 contains 14 residues. V was cut by 5 bases and J by 4 bases, with 13 bases left in between. CDR1 LNHDA and CDR2 SQIVND come from the germline V gene (reference sequence). DNA for the CDR3: TGTGCCAGTAGTTCTAGCTATACGGCAGATACGCAGTATTTT. This codes for CASSSSYTADTQYF.

The CDR3 here is CASSVLAGLSGETQYF. CDR3 nucleotide sequence: TGTGCCAGCAGCGTCTTAGCGGGACTTTCAGGAGAGACCCAGTACTTC. The rearrangement links TRBV9 to TRBJ2-5, with 8 positions matching TRBD2. Looked up from germline, CDR1 is SGDLS and CDR2 is YYNGEE. CDR3 length: 16 residues. Germline trimming cut 2 bases from V and 4 bases from J; bases unmatched to any gene: 10.

On this clone: Other DNA sequences within the sample encode an identical CDR3. J is TRBJ1-2 and V is TRBV10-1, with D unresolved. Looked up from germline, CDR1 is WNHNN and CDR2 is SYGVQD (reference sequence). The CDR3 extends over 12 amino acids. Trimming took off 8 bases at V and 3 bases at J, with 10 bases between the two ends. In DNA form, the CDR3 reads TGCGCCAGCTCAGACGGAGACTATGGCTACACCTTC. This gives the protein CASSDGDYGYTF.

The rearrangement joins TRBV5-5 to TRBJ2-1; D is perhaps TRBD2 (5 bases). The CDR3 is 16 amino acids. The ends were cut back, 0 bases at V and 4 bases at J, with 14 bases in the middle. CDR1 and CDR2 from the germline V gene are SGHKS and YYEKEE (reference sequence). In DNA, the CDR3 is TGTGCCAGCAGCTTGGCCGCGGGTTCCGGATACAATGAGCAGTTCTTC. Translating it yields CASSLAAGSGYNEQFF.

This chain joins TRBV5-4 and TRBJ1-1; D remains ambiguous. V was shortened by 0 bases and J by 0 bases, with 6 bases between the two germline ends. CDR1 SGHNT and CDR2 YYREEE come from the germline V gene (reference sequence). There are 14 residues in the CDR3. DNA of the CDR3: TGTGCCAGCAGCTTGGGCAGTATGAACACTGAAGCTTTCTTT. This encodes CASSLGSMNTEAFF.

The chain is built from TRBV28 and TRBJ1-2; 10 bases match TRBD1. The CDR3 loop spans 15 amino acids. V shed 4 bases and J 8 bases; nucleotides not matched to a gene: 10. Germline lookup yields CDR1 MDHEN and CDR2 SYDVKM. The CDR3 here is CASSSHGTGAEGYTF. DNA for the CDR3: TGTGCCAGCAGTTCGCACGGGACAGGGGCAGAGGGCTACACCTTC.

The chain recombines TRBV5-1 with TRBJ2-1; TRBD2 matches 10 bases. The CDR3 is made up of 15 amino acids. Losses at the gene ends were 3 bases for V and 7 bases for J; bases not matched to a gene: 7. The germline gives CDR1 SGHRS, CDR2 YFSETQ. CDR3 amino acids: CASSSLAGAPNEQFF. The CDR3 DNA is TGCGCCAGCAGCTCCCTAGCGGGAGCTCCAAATGAGCAGTTCTTC.